This T cell receptor beta chain appears in the sequencing data of a study of cytomegalovirus exposure and HLA in healthy donors. General study points: A prior analysis recorded that most TCR beta V segments were productive about 87% or about 30% of the time.

A multiplex PCR was run with 60 Vbeta primers and 13 Jbeta primers. Assay used: immunoSEQ multiplex PCR; TCRdb lists only in-frame clones, some missing. The data contain fewer than 150,000 clones, around 77% of them singletons. Notes on this clone: Antigen specificity is unknown.

The sequence was obtained from a man in his fifties or sixties in good health and CMV-seronegative. Sequenced material: PBMCs.

In DNA form, the CDR3 reads TGCAGCGTTGACAGGGGTGGGAATGAGCAGTTCTTC. It translates to CSVDRGGNEQFF. V is TRBV29-1 and J is TRBJ2-1; a weak D match, TRBD1 (6 bases). V was clipped by 3 bases and J by 7 bases, with 10 bases between them. Germline loops: CDR1 SQVTM, CDR2 ANQGSEA. The CDR3 runs to 12 residues.